This TCR beta chain comes out of a study of spatial heterogeneity in lung cancer. Study findings and constraints: Resection saw ubiquitous expanded tumor TCRs appear in blood more than follow-up did.

Time point in this sample: blood at routine non-recurrence follow-up after resection. Deletions cut 6 bases from V and 5 bases from J, with 8 bases between. The CDR3 runs to 11 residues. Germline-derived CDR1 and CDR2 are MNHEY and SVGAGI. TCRdb passed the 5' RACE reads through MiXCR, listing each CDR3 protein once. The sample has 110,000 or so distinct CDR3 sequences; 10% to 11% are singletons. Points on this clonotype: The antigen is not known.

The chain joins TRBV6-5 to TRBJ2-7; D is unresolved. Material: PBMCs, obtained at follow-up. The sequence came from a female donor with early-stage non-small cell lung cancer. CDR3 DNA: TGTGCCAGCAGCTCCCTAAACGAGCAGTACTTC. The encoded protein is CASSSLNEQYF.